The 5 T cell receptor beta chains in this list originate from one sample, sequenced in a study of OX40 agonist ivuxolimab in advanced cancers. Profiling relied on immunoSEQ multiplex PCR, and the TCRdb table lists in-frame clones only, not all of them. This table has almost 35,000 clones, less than 80% appearing once. The sequences come from CD4+ or CD8+ T cells sorted from blood, collected in a trial of the OX40 agonist ivuxolimab. These receptors came from an adult with an advanced solid tumor such as melanoma, head and neck, liver or kidney cancer.

This sequence joins TRBV19 and TRBJ2-1; 7 bases match TRBD2. The V gene end was trimmed by 7 bases and the J gene end by 3 bases; junction bases not matched to a gene: 6. Germline CDR1 and CDR2: LNHDA and SQIVND (reference sequence). The CDR3 loop spans 14 amino acids. The DNA for the CDR3 is TGTGCCAGTATGACGGGGGGTTACTACAATGAGCAGTTCTTC. As protein: CASMTGGYYNEQFF.

This CDR3 is CASMGLAGVNTGELFF. Here the CDR3 DNA reads TGTGCCAGCATGGGACTAGCGGGGGTTAACACCGGGGAGCTGTTTTTT. The chain links TRBV28 to TRBJ2-2; 14 bases are a match to TRBD2. V was pared by 7 bases and J by 2 bases, with 3 bases of the junction left unmatched. The CDR3 spans 16 residues. Germline loops: CDR1 MDHEN, CDR2 SYDVKM.

The chain couples TRBV29-1 to TRBJ1-2; D may be TRBD1 (5 bases). The CDR3 has 11 residues. CDR1 is SQVTM and CDR2 is ANQGSEA in the germline V gene. V lost 7 bases to trimming and J lost 6 bases, with 12 bases between them. CDR3 in amino acids: CSGGGWDGYTF. DNA of the CDR3: TGCAGCGGCGGGGGATGGGATGGCTACACCTTC.

The V gene is TRBV6-6, the J gene TRBJ1-3; D is possibly TRBD1 (6 bases). CDR1 is MNHNY and CDR2 is SVGAGI in the germline V gene (reference sequence). V shed 5 bases and J shed 3 bases, with 17 bases lying between them. This CDR3 has 16 amino acids. CDR3 sequence reads: CASSNRVAADGNTIYF. The CDR3 DNA sequence: TGTGCCAGCAGTAACAGGGTTGCGGCGGATGGAAACACCATATATTTT.

The chain recombines TRBV27 with TRBJ1-1, with D uncertain. Trimming cost V 3 bases and J 7 bases, with 9 bases left between them. The CDR3 has 12 amino acids. Germline CDR1 is MNHEY and CDR2 is SMNVEV (reference sequence). CDR3 loop: CASSLGGSEAFF. CDR3 bases: TGTGCCAGCAGTTTGGGCGGGAGTGAAGCTTTCTTT.